This TCR beta chain comes out of a study of blood T cell repertoires in COVID-19. Study summary: Acute and convalescent COVID-19 specimens originated in the United States, Italy and Spain. The analysed material was cDNA or gDNA that came from T cells, B-cell-depleted T cells, or PBMCs.

Germline-derived CDR1 and CDR2 are ENHRY and SYGVKD. Germline trimming cut 2 bases from V and 6 bases from J; bases unmatched to any gene: 12. There are 17 residues in the CDR3. Those who participated ranged in age from roughly 18 to 89 years and resided in 20 to 25 US areas. In the original workflow: Researchers report that nucleated cell counts were estimated from reference gene primer amplification. The assay was immunoSEQ multiplex PCR, and TCRdb's table has in-frame clones only and misses some. V and J calls and clone size are as listed in that table; D and trimming were resolved from the DNA. The table has around 230,000 clones, roughly four fifths seen once.

Material for sequencing was PBMCs or T cells enriched from blood (not recorded which). The chain uses TRBV10-3 and TRBJ2-2; 7 bases are a match to TRBD2. The receptor comes from a man in his forties or fifties who had recovered from COVID-19. For the CDR3, the DNA is TGTGCCATCAGTGAGACGCTGCGGGAGAAGGGGTCCGGGGAGCTGTTTTTT. As protein: CAISETLREKGSGELFF.